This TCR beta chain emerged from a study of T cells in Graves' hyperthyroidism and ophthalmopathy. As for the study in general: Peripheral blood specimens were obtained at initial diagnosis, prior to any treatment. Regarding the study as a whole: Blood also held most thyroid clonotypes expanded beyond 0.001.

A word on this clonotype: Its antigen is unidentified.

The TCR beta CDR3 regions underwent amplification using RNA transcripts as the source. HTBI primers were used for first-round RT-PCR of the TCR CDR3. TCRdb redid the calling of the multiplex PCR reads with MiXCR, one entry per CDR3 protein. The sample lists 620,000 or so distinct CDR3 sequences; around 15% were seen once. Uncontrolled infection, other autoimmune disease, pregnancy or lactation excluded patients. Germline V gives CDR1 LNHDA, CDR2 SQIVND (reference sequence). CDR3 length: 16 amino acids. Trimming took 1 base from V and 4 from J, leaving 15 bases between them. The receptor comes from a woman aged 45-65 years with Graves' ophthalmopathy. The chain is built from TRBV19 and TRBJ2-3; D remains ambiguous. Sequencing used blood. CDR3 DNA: TGTGCCAGTAGTATAGCCGTATCTAGTTCTGCAGATACGCAGTATTTT. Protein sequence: CASSIAVSSSADTQYF. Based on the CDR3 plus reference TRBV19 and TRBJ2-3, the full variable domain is DGGITQSPKYLFRKEGQNVTLSCEQNLNHDAMYWYRQDPGQGLRLIYYSQIVNDFQKGDIAEGYSVSREKKESFPLTVTSAQKNPTAFYLCASSIAVSSSADTQYFGPGTRLTVL.